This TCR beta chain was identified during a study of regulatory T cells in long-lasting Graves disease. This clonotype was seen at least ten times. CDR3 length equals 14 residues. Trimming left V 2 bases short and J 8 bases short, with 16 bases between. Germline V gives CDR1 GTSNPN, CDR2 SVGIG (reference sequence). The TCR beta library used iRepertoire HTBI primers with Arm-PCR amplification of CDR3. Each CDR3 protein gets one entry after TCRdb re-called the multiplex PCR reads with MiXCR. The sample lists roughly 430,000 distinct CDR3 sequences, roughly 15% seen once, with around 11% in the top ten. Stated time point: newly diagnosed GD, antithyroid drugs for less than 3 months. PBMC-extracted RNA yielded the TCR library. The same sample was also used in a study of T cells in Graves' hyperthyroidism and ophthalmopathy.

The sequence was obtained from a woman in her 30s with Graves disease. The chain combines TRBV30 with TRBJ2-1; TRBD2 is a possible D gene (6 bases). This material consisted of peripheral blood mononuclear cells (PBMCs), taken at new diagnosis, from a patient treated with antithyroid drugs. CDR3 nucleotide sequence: TGTGCCTGGAGTTATGATGGCGGGACGGATGAGCAGTTCTTC. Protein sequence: CAWSYDGGTDEQFF.